This T cell receptor beta chain derives from a study of blood T cell repertoires in COVID-19. The authors' processing: Nucleated cell counts were estimated from reference gene primer amplification. The method was immunoSEQ multiplex PCR; TCRdb's version includes in-frame clones alone and lacks a portion of them. V, J and clone size were drawn from that table, and D and trimming were deduced from the DNA. This sample has more than 250,000 clones, with around 87% found just once. Those enrolled, adults aged 18 to 89 years, came from 20 to 25 US areas. The CDR3 spans 13 residues. Germline CDR1 reads SNHLY; CDR2 reads FYNNEI. Trimming removed 8 bases from V and 2 bases from J, with 11 bases in between.

This clonotype was obtained from a woman aged 30 to 39 who had recovered from COVID-19. The rearrangement joins TRBV2 to TRBJ2-3; D may be TRBD2 (6 bases). The sequencing input was PBMCs or T cells enriched from blood (not recorded which). As DNA, the CDR3 is TGTGCCAGCGGGGGGATTGCCACAGATACGCAGTATTTT. This sequence encodes CASGGIATDTQYF.